This T cell receptor (beta chain) was recovered during a study of identical twins. A universal primer site came from template switching; cDNA carried unique molecular identifiers. From the 5' RACE reads, TCRdb called clonotypes with MiXCR, one entry per CDR3 protein. The data show approximately 1.8 million distinct CDR3 sequences, 25% to 35% seen once. Study-level results: Excess sharing between twins was weaker in beta out-of-frame sequences. Without tracking the same donors, conclusions rested on cross-sectional statistical analysis.

Everyone who donated was a healthy Caucasian. This clonotype was counted only a few times. Its antigen is as yet unknown. The CDR3 runs 17 residues. The germline V gene has CDR1 LGHDT and CDR2 YNNKEL (reference sequence). The germline V and J ends were trimmed by 1 base and 2 bases, with 17 bases remaining between them. Sequencing was carried out using cord blood. The genes are TRBV3-1 and TRBJ2-5, with D perhaps matching TRBD1 (6 bases). The TCR originated in a newborn girl in good health. This CDR3 is CASSQGVNRAAQETQYF. The CDR3 DNA follows: TGTGCCAGCAGCCAAGGTGTGAACAGGGCGGCACAAGAGACCCAGTACTTC.